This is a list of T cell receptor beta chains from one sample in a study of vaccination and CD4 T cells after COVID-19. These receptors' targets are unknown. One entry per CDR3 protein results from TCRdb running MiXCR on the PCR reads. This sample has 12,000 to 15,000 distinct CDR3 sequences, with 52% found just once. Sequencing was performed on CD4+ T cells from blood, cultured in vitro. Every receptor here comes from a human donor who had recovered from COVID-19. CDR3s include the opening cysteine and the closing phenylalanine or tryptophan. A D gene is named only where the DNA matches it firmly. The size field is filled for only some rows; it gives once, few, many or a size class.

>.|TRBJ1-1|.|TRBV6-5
TGTGCCAGCAGTTACAGTTGGAGGGGCACTGAAGCTTTCTTT
CASSYSWRGTEAFF
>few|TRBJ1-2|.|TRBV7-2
TGTGCCAGCAGACGGCAGGGTAACTATGGCTACACCTTC
CASRRQGNYGYTF
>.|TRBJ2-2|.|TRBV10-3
TGTGCCATCACATTGTCCGGGAACACCGGGGAGCTGTTTTTT
CAITLSGNTGELFF
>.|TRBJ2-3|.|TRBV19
TGTGCCAGTAGTATGAACTACCTCCGAACAGATACGCAGTATTTT
CASSMNYLRTDTQYF
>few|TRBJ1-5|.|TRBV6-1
TGTGCCAGCAGGGCTCAGGGGTTGGGCAATCAGCCCCAGCATTTT
CASRAQGLGNQPQHF
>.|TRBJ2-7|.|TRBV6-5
TGTGCCAGCAGTTACGGGCCAGGGCGCGAGCAGTACTTC
CASSYGPGREQYF
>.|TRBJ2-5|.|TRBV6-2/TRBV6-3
TGTGCCAGCATCCAGGGTGGGGGAAAGACCCAGTACTTC
CASIQGGGKTQYF
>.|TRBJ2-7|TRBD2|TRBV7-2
TGTGCCAGCAGCGGTAGAAAAGGACTAGCGGAACTCTACGAGCAGTACTTC
CASSGRKGLAELYEQYF
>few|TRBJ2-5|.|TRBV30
TGTGCCTGGGCTCCGAAGGGGCTAGCCCAAGAGACCCAGTACTTC
CAWAPKGLAQETQYF
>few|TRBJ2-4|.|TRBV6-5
TGTGCCAGCAGTTACGGGCGTAACATTCAGTACTTC
CASSYGRNIQYF
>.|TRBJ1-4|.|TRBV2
TGTGCCAGCACCCCCCGAGGCGGGTTGGAGGGAGAAAAACTGTTTTTT
CASTPRGGLEGEKLFF
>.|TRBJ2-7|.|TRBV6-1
TGTGCCAGCAGTGCCAAGACGAATGAGCAGTACTTC
CASSAKTNEQYF
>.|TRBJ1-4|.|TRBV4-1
TGCGCCAGCAGCCAAGACCCAGGCAGGGCAACTAATGAAAAACTGTTTTTT
CASSQDPGRATNEKLFF
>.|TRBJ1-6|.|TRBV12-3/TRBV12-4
TGTGCCACCCGGGGCTCGAGCTCCTATAATTCACCCCTCCACTTT
CATRGSSSYNSPLHF
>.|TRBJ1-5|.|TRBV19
TGTGCCAGTAGTGGGGAGGGCTGGGATTATAGCAATCAGCCCCAGCATTTT
CASSGEGWDYSNQPQHF
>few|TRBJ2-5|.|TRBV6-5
TGTGCCAGCAGTTACTCATGGCTTCGCCCCCAAGAGACCCAGTACTTC
CASSYSWLRPQETQYF
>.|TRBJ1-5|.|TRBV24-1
TGTGCCACCAGTGATGCAGGGTATCAGCCCCAGCATTTT
CATSDAGYQPQHF
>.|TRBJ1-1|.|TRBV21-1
TGTGCCAGCAGCCACGTGGGGGGTAACACTGAAGCTTTCTTT
CASSHVGGNTEAFF
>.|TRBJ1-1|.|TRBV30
TGTGCCTGGCGAAGGGGCCCCGGAACTGAAGCTTTCTTT
CAWRRGPGTEAFF
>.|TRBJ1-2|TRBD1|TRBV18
TGTGCCAGCTCACCACGGACAGGTTCTAACTATGGCTACACCTTC
CASSPRTGSNYGYTF
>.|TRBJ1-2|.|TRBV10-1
TGCGCCAGCAGTGAAGGGAGTGACTATGGCTACACCTTC
CASSEGSDYGYTF
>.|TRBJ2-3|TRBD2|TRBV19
TGTGCCAGTAGTGATAGCGGGTTCGACACAGATACGCAGTATTTT
CASSDSGFDTDTQYF
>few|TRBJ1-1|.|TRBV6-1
TGTGCCAGCAGTGAAGAGGGTCCGAACACTGAAGCTTTCTTT
CASSEEGPNTEAFF
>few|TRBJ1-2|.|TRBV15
TGTGCCACCAGCAGAGATACTAACTATGGCTACACCTTC
CATSRDTNYGYTF
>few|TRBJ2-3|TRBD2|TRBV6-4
TGTGCCAGCAGTGATGAGGCGGGAGGGCGTCCAGATACGCAGTATTTT
CASSDEAGGRPDTQYF
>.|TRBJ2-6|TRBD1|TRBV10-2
TGCGCCAGCAGGGAGAGACAGGGGGCGGGTGGGGCCAACGTCCTGACTTTC
CASRERQGAGGANVLTF
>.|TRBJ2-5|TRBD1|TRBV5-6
TGTGCCAGCAGCCTTACAGGGGGCGTAGAGACCCAGTACTTC
CASSLTGGVETQYF
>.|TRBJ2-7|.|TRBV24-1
TGTGCCACCAGTGATCTGCCGTTCTACGAGCAGTACTTC
CATSDLPFYEQYF
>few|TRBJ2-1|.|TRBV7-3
TGTGCCAGCTGCCCTGTAGGGGATCCCTCCTACAATGAGCAGTTCTTC
CASCPVGDPSYNEQFF
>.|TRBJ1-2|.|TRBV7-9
TGTGCCAGCAGCTTAAGGCCGCATGGCTACACCTTC
CASSLRPHGYTF
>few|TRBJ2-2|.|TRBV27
TGTGCCAGCAGGGAGTACACCGGGGAGCTGTTTTTT
CASREYTGELFF
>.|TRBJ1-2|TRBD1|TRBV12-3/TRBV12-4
TGTGCCAGCAGCAAGGACAGGGGTAGCGGCTACACCTTC
CASSKDRGSGYTF
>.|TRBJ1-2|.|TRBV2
TGTGCCAGCAGCGTTCGGGCCTCCTCTGGCTGCACCTTC
CASSVRASSGCTF
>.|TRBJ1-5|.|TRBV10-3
TGTGCCATCAACTCCGGGACAAACAATCAGCCCCAGCATTTT
CAINSGTNNQPQHF
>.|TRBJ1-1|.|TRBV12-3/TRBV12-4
TGTGCCAGCAGTTTTTGGGGAGGCGCTTTCTTT
CASSFWGGAFF
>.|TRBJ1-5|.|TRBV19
TGTGCCAGTAGTATGGGGCAGGTGGGCAGCCAGCCCCAGCATTTT
CASSMGQVGSQPQHF
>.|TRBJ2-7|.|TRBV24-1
TGTGCCACCAGTGCCGGGACCCCCCCCGAGCAGTACTTC
CATSAGTPPEQYF
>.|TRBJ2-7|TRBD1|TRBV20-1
TGCAGTGCCATCCTACAGGGGAGCTACGAGCAGTACTTC
CSAILQGSYEQYF
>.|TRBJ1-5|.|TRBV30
TGTGCCTGGAGTGTACTAGATAGCAATCAGCCCCAGCATTTT
CAWSVLDSNQPQHF
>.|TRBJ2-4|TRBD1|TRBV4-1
TGCGCCAGCAGCCAAGTCCCGGGACAGCTAAACATTCAGTACTTC
CASSQVPGQLNIQYF
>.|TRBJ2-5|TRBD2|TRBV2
TGTGCCAGCAGACGAGCCGGGACTAGCCAAGAGACCCAGTACTTC
CASRRAGTSQETQYF
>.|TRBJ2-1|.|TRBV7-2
TGTGCCAGCAGCTTATATCGACAAGAGCAGTTCTTC
CASSLYRQEQFF
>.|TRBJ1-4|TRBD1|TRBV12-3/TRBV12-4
TGTGCCAGCAGTTCCCAAGGGACAGGGGGTGAAAAACTGTTTTTT
CASSSQGTGGEKLFF
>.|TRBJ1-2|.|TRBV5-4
TGTGCCAGCAGTTGGGGTGGTAGGACAGTCGGCTATGGCTACACCTTC
CASSWGGRTVGYGYTF
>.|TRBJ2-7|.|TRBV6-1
TGTGCCAGCGCACTGACGGGACCCATTACCTACGAGCAGTACTTC
CASALTGPITYEQYF
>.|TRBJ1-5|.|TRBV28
TGTGCCAGCAGTGGGGTCATCAATCAGCCCCAGCATTTT
CASSGVINQPQHF
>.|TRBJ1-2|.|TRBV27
TGTGCCAGCAGTTTGGAGGGGCGGGGAGGCTACACCTTC
CASSLEGRGGYTF
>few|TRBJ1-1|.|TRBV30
TGTGCCTGGAGTGTATCGGCGCGGGCTTTCTTT
CAWSVSARAFF
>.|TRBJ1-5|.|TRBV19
TGTGCCAGTACTCCAATCGGGGGGGAGGTTATTAGCAATCAGCCCCAGCATTTT
CASTPIGGEVISNQPQHF
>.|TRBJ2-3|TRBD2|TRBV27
TGTGCCAGCAGGGGACTAGCGGGAGAAGATACGCAGTATTTT
CASRGLAGEDTQYF
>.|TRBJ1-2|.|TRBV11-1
TGTGCCAGCACCACTAGGCAGGGAGATGGCTACACCTTC
CASTTRQGDGYTF
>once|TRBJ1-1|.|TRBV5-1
TGCGCCAGCAGCTTGGGGTCAGACAACACTGAAGCTTTCTTT
CASSLGSDNTEAFF
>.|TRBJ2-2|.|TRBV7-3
TGTGCCAGCAGAGATTCCTTCACCGGGGAGCTGTTTTTT
CASRDSFTGELFF
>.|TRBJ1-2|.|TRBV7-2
TGTGCCAGCAGCTTAGCAACAGGCGATGGCTACACCTTC
CASSLATGDGYTF
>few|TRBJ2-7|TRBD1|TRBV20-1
TGCAGTGCCCCAGAGAACAGGGGCGCGGGCGAGCAGTACTTC
CSAPENRGAGEQYF
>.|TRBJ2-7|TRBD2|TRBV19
TGTGCCAGTAAGACGGGCGGGAGCGTAGACGAGCAGTACTTC
CASKTGGSVDEQYF
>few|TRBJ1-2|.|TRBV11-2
TGTGCCAGCAGCTTCAGGGGTGGCTACACCTTC
CASSFRGGYTF